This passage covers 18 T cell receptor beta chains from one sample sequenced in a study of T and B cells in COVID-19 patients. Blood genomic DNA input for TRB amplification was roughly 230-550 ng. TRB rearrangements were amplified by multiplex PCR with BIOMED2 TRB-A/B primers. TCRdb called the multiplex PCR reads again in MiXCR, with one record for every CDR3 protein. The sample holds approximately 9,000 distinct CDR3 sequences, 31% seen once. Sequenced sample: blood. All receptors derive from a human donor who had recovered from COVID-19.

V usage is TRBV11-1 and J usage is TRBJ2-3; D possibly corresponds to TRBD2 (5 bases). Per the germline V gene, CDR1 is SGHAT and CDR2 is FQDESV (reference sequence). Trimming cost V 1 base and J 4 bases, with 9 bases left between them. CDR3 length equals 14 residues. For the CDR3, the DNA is TGTGCCAGCAGCTTAGTTGTGGGAGCAGATACGCAGTATTTT. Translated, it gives CASSLVVGADTQYF.

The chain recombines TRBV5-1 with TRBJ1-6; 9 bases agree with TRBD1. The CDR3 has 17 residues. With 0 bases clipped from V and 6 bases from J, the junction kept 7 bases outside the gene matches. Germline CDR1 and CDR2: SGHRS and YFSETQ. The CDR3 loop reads CASSLAEQGASNSPLHF. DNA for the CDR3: TGCGCCAGCAGCTTGGCTGAACAGGGGGCCAGTAATTCACCCCTCCACTTT.

The CDR3, as DNA: TGTGCCATCAGGCCTCCGAGCGGGGGGTCCTCCTACAATGAGCAGTTCTTC. Translating it yields CAIRPPSGGSSYNEQFF. This rearrangement joins TRBV10-3 to TRBJ2-1, with TRBD2 matching over 9 bases. The CDR3 spans 17 residues. Germline lookup yields CDR1 ENHRY and CDR2 SYGVKD. Trimming at V came to 6 bases and at J to 0 bases, leaving 9 bases not matched to a gene.

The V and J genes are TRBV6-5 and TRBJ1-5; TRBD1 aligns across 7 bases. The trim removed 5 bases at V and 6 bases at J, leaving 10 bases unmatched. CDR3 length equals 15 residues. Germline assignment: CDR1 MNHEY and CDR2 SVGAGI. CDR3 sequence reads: CASSEGGTPAQPQHF. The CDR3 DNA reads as TGTGCCAGCAGTGAAGGGGGCACTCCCGCTCAGCCCCAGCATTTT.

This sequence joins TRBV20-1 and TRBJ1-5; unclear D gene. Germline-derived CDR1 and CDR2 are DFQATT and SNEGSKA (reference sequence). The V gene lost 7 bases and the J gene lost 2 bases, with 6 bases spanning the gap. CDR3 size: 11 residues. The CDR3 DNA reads TGCAGTGGAGGAGGCAATCAGCCCCAGCATTTT. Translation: CSGGGNQPQHF.

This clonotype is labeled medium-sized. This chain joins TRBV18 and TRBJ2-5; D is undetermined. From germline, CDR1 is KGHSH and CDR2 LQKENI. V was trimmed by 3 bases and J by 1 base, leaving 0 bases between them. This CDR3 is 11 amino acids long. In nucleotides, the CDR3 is TGTGCCAGCTCACCCCAAGAGACCCAGTACTTC. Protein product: CASSPQETQYF.

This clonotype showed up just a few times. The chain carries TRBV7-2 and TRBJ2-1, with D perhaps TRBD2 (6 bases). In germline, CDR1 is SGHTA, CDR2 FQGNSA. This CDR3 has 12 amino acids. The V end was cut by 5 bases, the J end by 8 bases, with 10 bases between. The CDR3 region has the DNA TGTGCCAGCAGCCTGACTAGACATGAGCAGTTCTTC. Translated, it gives CASSLTRHEQFF.

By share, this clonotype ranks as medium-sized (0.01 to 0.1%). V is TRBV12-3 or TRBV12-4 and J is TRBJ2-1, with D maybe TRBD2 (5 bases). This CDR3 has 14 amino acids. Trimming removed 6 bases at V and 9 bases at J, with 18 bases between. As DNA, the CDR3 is TGTGCCAGCAGCATACTTCTACTGGGGAGTGAGCAGTTCTTC. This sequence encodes CASSILLLGSEQFF.

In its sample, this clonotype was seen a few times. CDR3: CASRSPRGSNTEAFF. DNA of the CDR3: TGTGCCAGCAGGTCACCGAGGGGTTCGAACACTGAAGCTTTCTTT. The chain recombines TRBV11-1 with TRBJ1-1, with a weak D call TRBD1 (5 bases). V shed 6 bases and J shed 1 base, with 15 bases lying between them. The CDR3 spans 15 residues. The V gene's germline CDR1 is SGHAT and CDR2 FQDESV (reference sequence).

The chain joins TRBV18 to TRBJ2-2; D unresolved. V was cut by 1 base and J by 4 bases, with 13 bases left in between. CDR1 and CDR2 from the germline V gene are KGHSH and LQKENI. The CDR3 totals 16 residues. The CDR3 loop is CASSPRETRTTGELFF. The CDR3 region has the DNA TGTGCCAGCTCACCACGAGAGACACGGACCACCGGGGAGCTGTTTTTT. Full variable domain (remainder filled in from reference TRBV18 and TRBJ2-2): NAGVMQNPRHLVRRRGQEARLRCSPMKGHSHVYWYRQLPEEGLKFMVYLQKENIIDESGMPKERFSAEFPKEGPSILRIQQVVRGDSAAYFCASSPRETRTTGELFFGEGSRLTVL.

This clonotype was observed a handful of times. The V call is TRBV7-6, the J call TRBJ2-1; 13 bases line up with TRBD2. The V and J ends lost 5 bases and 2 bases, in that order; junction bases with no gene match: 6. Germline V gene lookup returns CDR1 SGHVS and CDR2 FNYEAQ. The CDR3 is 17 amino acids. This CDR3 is CASSRRLAGGTYNEQFF. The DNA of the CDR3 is TGTGCCAGCAGCCGCCGACTAGCGGGGGGAACCTACAATGAGCAGTTCTTC.

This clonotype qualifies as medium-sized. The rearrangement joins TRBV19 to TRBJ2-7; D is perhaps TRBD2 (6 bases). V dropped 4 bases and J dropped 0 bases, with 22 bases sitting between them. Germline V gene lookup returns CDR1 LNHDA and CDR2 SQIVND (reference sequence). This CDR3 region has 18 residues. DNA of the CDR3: TGTGCCAGTAGTAGCCTAGGGAGGCGGGGAGGCTCCTCCTACGAGCAGTACTTC. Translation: CASSSLGRRGGSSYEQYF.

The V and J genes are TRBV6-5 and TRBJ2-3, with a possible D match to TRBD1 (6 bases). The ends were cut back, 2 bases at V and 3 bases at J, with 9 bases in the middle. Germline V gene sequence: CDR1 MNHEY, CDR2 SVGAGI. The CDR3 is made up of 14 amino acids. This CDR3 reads CASSYGGGTDTQYF. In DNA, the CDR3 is TGTGCCAGCAGTTACGGGGGCGGGACAGATACGCAGTATTTT.

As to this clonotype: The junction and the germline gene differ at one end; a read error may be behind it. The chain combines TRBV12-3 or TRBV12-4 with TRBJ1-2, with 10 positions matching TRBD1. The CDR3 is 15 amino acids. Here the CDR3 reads CATSDPGTGVTGYTF. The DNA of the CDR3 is TGTGCCACCAGTGATCCCGGGACAGGGGTCACTGGCTACACCTTC.

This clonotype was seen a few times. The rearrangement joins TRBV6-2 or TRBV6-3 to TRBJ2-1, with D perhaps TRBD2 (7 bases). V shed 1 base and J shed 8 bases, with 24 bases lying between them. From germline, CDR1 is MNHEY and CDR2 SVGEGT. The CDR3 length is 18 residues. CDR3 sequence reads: CASSYLGGGGRTRDEQFF. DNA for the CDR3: TGTGCCAGCAGTTACTTGGGGGGGGGCGGAAGGACGAGGGATGAGCAGTTCTTC.

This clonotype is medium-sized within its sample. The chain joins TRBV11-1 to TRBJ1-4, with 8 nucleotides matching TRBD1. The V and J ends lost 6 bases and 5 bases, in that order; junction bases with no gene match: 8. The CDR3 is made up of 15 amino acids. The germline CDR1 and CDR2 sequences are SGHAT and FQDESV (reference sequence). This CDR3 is CASRDGQGGNEKLFF. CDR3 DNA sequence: TGTGCCAGCAGAGACGGACAGGGCGGAAATGAAAAACTGTTTTTT.

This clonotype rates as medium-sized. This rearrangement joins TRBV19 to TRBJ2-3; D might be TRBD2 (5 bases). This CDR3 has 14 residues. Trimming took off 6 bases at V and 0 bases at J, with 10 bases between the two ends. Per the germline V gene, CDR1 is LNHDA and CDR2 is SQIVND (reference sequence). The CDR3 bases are TGTGCCAGTAGCCCCCCGGGGAGCACAGATACGCAGTATTTT. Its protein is CASSPPGSTDTQYF.

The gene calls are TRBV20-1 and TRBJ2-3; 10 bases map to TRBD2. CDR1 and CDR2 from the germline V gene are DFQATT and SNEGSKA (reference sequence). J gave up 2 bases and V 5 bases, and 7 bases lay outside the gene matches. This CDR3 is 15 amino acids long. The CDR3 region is CSAGRLAGLTDTQYF. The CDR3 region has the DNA TGCAGTGCTGGTCGACTAGCGGGCCTCACAGATACGCAGTATTTT.